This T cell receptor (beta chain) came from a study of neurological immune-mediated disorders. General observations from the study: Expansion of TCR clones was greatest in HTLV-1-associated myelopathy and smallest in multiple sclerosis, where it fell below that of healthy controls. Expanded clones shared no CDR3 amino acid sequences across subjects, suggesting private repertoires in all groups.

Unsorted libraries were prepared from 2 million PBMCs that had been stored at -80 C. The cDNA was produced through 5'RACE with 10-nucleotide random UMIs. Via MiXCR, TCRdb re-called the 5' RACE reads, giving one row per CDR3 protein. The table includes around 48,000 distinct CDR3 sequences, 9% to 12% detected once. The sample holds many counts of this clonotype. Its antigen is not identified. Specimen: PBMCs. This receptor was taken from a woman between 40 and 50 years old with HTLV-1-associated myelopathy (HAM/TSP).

The CDR3 loop reads CASSLRQGSETEAFF. Here the CDR3 DNA reads TGTGCCAGCAGCCTCCGACAGGGTTCGGAGACTGAAGCTTTCTTT. The chain has TRBV7-6 and TRBJ1-1; 7 bases are shared with TRBD1. CDR1 SGHVS and CDR2 FNYEAQ come from the germline V gene. This CDR3 region has 15 residues. V dropped 5 bases and J dropped 5; count of bases not matched to a gene: 11. The complete variable domain, with remaining parts taken from reference TRBV7-6 and TRBJ1-1, reads GAGVSQSPRYKVTKRGQDVALRCDPISGHVSLYWYRQALGQGPEFLTYFNYEAQQDKSGLPNDRFSAERPEGSISTLTIQRTEQRDSAMYRCASSLRQGSETEAFFGQGTRLTVV.